This T cell receptor beta chain comes out of a study of blood T cell repertoires in COVID-19. Study overall: Donors in the United States, Italy and Spain gave samples during acute or convalescent COVID-19. In each case, the material was cDNA or gDNA derived from T cells, B-cell-depleted T cells, or PBMCs.

Per the original methods: How many nucleated cells were present was estimated from reference gene primer amplification. Only in-frame clones appear in the TCRdb table, and some are missing; sequencing was by immunoSEQ multiplex PCR. From that table come the V and J calls and clone size; the DNA was used to work out D and trimming. The sample consists of around 300,000 clones, roughly 86% of them appearing once. Trimming shortened V by 3 bases and J by 1 base, and 11 bases separated the two germline ends. The CDR3 sequence is 15 residues long. Per germline, CDR1 MGHRA and CDR2 YSYEKL. Study members were between about 18 and 90 years old and lived in some 22 US regions.

The TCR originated in a woman aged 30 to 39 who had recovered from COVID-19. Sequenced: PBMCs or T cells enriched from blood (not recorded which). The chain combines TRBV4-1 with TRBJ2-3; maybe TRBD2 (5 bases). CDR3 nucleotides: TGCGCCAGCAGCCACGGGATACACGGCACAGATACGCAGTATTTT. Its protein product is CASSHGIHGTDTQYF.